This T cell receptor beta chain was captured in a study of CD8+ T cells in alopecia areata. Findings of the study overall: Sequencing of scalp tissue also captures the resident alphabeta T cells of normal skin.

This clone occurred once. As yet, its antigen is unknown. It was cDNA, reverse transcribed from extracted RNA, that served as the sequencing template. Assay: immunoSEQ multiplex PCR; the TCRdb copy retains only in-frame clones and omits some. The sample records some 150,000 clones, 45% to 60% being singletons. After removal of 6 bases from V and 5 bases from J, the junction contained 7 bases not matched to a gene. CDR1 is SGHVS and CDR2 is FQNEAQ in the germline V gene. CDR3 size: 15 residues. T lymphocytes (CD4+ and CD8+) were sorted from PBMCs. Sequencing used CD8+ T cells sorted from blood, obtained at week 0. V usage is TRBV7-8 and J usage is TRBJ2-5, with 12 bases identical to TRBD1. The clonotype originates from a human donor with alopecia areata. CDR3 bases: TGTGCCAGCAGTTCCGGGACAGGGGGCGCGGAGACCCAGTACTTC. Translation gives CASSSGTGGAETQYF.